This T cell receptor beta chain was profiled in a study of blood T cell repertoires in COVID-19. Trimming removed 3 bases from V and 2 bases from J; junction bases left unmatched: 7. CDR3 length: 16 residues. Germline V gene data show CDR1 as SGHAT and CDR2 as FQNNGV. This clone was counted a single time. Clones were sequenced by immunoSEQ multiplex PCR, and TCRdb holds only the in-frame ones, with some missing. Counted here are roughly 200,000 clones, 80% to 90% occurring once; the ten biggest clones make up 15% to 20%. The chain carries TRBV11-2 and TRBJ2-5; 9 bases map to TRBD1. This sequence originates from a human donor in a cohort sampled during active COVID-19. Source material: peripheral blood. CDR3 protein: CASSFGTGTTQETQYF. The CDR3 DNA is TGTGCCAGCAGCTTCGGGACAGGGACCACTCAAGAGACCCAGTACTTC.